This T cell receptor beta chain was documented in a study of cytomegalovirus exposure and HLA in healthy donors. For the study at large: Most donors, about 77% of a few hundred genotyped, fell in the Caucasian-associated ancestry cluster.

Overall study results and limits: Cytomegalovirus-associated TCR beta chains were listed, numbering 150 to 200. Later analysis suggested most CMV-associated TCR beta chains were HLA-restricted. Presence/absence analyses took donor sequencing depth as roughly uniform.

Vbeta (60) and Jbeta (13) primers were used in the PCR. Data came from immunoSEQ multiplex PCR; TCRdb stores just in-frame clones and leaves some out. Here the sample spans approximately 140,000 clones, around four fifths being singletons. With respect to this clone: As yet, its antigen is unknown.

Germline loops: CDR1 SGDLS, CDR2 YYNGEE. The CDR3 length is 13 residues. V was pared by 0 bases and J by 2 bases, with 6 bases between. This TCR was sampled from a boy between 10 and 17 years old in good health and CMV-seronegative. This chain joins TRBV9 and TRBJ2-7; D perhaps matches TRBD1 (6 bases). Sequences were obtained from PBMCs. The DNA for the CDR3 is TGTGCCAGCAGCGTAGGGGACACCTACGAGCAGTACTTC. This encodes CASSVGDTYEQYF.